This T cell receptor beta chain was sequenced during a study of CD8+ T cells in alopecia areata. Across the whole study: The study gave tofacitinib for 6 to 18 months, then 6 months off drug.

RNA extraction and reverse transcription yielded cDNA as sequencing template. Sequencing was performed with immunoSEQ multiplex PCR; in TCRdb, only in-frame clones are kept and a portion is missing. Of about 98,000 clones listed, roughly 47% are singletons. This clone was observed a few times. It was from alopecia areata patients that lesional scalp punch biopsies and peripheral blood were collected. Looked up from germline, CDR1 is LNHDA and CDR2 is SQIVND (reference sequence). This CDR3 has 13 residues. The junction had 7 bases not matched to a gene; V was cut back by 5 bases and J by 9 bases. The sample taken for sequencing was CD4+ T cells sorted from blood. The V call is TRBV19, the J call TRBJ1-1; TRBD1 matches at 9 bases. The TCR was taken from a human donor with alopecia areata. CDR3 in DNA: TGTGCCAGTAGTTCGGGACAGGGAGATCAAGCTTTCTTT. Translation gives CASSSGQGDQAFF.